Detailed here is one T cell receptor (beta chain). Germline V CDR1 and CDR2: SGHDN, FVKESK. The CDR3 spans 18 residues. The junction had 17 bases not matched to a gene; V was cut back by 3 bases and J by 5 bases. The protocol was immunoSEQ multiplex PCR, while the TCRdb copy is restricted to in-frame clones and leaves out a portion. The repertoire holds about 610,000 clones, with approximately 88% as singletons. These data belong to a study of shared T cell receptors in the human thymus. The same data also contributed to another study, on human thymus T cells. As that study records: Thymic samples were excised during corrective heart operations. Usage of V and J genes appeared biased in thymic and blood repertoires. Related research has reported that thymic repertoires overlap highly among unrelated individuals.

The source material was thymocytes. The source of this sequence is a boy younger than two with a congenital heart defect. The chain uses TRBV14 and TRBJ2-7; 9 nucleotides agree with TRBD2. The CDR3 region is CASSHPPFLAGAYHEQYF. CDR3 sequence (DNA): TGTGCCAGCAGCCATCCCCCCTTTTTAGCGGGAGCGTACCACGAGCAGTACTTC.